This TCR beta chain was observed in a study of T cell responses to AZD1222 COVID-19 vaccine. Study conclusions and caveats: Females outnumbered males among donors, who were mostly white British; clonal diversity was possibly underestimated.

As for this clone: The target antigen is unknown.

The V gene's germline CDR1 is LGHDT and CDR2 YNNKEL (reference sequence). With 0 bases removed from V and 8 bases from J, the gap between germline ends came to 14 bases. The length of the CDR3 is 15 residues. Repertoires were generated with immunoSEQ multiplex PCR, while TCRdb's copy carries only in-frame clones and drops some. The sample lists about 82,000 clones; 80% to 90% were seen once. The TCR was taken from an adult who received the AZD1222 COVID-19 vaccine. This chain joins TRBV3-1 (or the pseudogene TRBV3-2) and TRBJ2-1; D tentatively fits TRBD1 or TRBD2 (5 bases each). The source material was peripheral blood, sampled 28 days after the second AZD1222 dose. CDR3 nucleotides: TGTGCCAGCAGCCAAGAAGGGGCTAGCATAGATGAGCAGTTCTTC. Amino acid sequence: CASSQEGASIDEQFF.